The 2 T cell receptor beta chains below were found in one sample sequenced in a study of glioma-infiltrating T cells after dendritic cell vaccination. Some clones are missing from TCRdb's copy, which holds only in-frame ones; the method was immunoSEQ multiplex PCR. The top ten hold 2% to 2.5% of the sample, which has fewer than 85,000 clones, about 80% seen once. Source: blood, taken before dendritic cell vaccination. The receptors originated from a human donor with glioblastoma.

The chain carries TRBV5-8 and TRBJ2-1; 9 bases agree with TRBD2. Germline V gene sequence: CDR1 SGHTS, CDR2 YDEGEE. Losses at the gene ends were 3 bases for V and 5 bases for J; bases not matched to a gene: 6. This CDR3 is built from 15 residues. The CDR3 DNA reads as TGTGCCAGCAGCTCTCGGACTAGCGCCAACAATGAGCAGTTCTTC. Its translation: CASSSRTSANNEQFF.

This chain links TRBV6-1 with TRBJ2-3, with D maybe TRBD1 (6 bases). Trimming removed 10 bases from V and 4 bases from J, with 18 bases in between. Germline values: CDR1 MNHNS, CDR2 SASEGT. This CDR3 region has 14 residues. The CDR3 sequence: CATLQQGSADTQYF. CDR3 nucleotide sequence: TGTGCCACCCTACAACAGGGCTCAGCAGATACGCAGTATTTT.